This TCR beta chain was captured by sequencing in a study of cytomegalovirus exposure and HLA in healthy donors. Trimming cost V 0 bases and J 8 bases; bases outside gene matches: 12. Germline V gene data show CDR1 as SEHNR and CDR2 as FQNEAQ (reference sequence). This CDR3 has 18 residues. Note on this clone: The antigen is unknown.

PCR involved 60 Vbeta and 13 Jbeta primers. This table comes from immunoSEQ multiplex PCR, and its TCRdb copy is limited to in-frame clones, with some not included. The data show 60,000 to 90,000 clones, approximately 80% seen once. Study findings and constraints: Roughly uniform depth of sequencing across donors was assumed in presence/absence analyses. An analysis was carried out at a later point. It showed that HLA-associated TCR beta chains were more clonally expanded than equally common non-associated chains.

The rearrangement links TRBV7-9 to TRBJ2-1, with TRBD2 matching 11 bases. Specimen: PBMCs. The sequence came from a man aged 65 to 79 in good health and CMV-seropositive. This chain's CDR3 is CASSLAPLTSGGFDEQFF. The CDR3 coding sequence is TGTGCCAGCAGCTTAGCCCCGCTTACTAGCGGGGGATTTGATGAGCAGTTCTTC.